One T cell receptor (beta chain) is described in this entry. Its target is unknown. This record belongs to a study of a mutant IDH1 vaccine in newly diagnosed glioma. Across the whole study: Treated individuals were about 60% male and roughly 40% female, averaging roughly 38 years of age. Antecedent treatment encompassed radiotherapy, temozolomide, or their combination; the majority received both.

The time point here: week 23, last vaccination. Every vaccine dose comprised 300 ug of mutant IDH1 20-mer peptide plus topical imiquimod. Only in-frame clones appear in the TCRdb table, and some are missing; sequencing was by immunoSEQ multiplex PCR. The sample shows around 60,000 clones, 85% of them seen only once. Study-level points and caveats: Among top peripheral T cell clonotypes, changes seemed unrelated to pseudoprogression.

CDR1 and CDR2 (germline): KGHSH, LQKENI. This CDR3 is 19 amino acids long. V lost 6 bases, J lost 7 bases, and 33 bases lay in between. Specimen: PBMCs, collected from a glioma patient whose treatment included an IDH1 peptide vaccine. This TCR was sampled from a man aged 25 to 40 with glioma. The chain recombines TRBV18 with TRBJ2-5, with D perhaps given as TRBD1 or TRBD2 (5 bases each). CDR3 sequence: CASSPTGTASHQKGGTQYF. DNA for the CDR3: TGTGCCAGCTCGCCCACCGGGACCGCGAGTCACCAAAAAGGAGGGACCCAGTACTTC.